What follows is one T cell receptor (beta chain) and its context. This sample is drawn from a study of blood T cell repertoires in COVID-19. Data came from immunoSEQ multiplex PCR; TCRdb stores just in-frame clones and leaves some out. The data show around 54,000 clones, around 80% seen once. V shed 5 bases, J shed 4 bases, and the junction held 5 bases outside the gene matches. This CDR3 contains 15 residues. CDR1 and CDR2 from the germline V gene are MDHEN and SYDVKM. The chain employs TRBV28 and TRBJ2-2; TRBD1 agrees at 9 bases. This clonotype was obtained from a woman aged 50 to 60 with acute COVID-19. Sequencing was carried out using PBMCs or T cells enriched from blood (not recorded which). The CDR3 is CASSTGGGGTGELFF. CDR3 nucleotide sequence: TGTGCCAGCAGTACAGGGGGCGGCGGCACCGGGGAGCTGTTTTTT.